The 4 T cell receptor beta chains in this list originate from one sample, sequenced in a study of regulatory T cells in long-lasting Graves disease. Investigators prepared the TCR beta libraries by applying iRepertoire HTBI primers and Arm-PCR of CDR3 regions. TCRdb redid the calling of the multiplex PCR reads with MiXCR, one entry per CDR3 protein. This repertoire shows 350,000 to 500,000 distinct CDR3 sequences, about a sixth found once; its top ten account for about a quarter. Specified time point: newly diagnosed GD, antithyroid drugs for less than 3 months. Isolated PBMC RNA provided the starting material for the TCR library. These data were also reused for a study on T cells in Graves' hyperthyroidism and ophthalmopathy.

The material sequenced was peripheral blood mononuclear cells (PBMCs), taken at new diagnosis, from a patient treated with antithyroid drugs. The receptors stem from a young woman with Graves disease.

Concerning this clonotype itself: With only one base between it and a far larger clone, this is likely a read error. The chain uses TRBV2 and TRBJ2-5, with D possibly matching TRBD2 (6 bases). The germline CDR1 and CDR2 sequences are SNHLY and FYNNEI. Trimming pared 4 bases from V and 11 bases from J, leaving 26 bases between. The CDR3 consists of 16 residues. The CDR3 nucleotides read TGTGCCAGCAGTGCGACGGGAGCCACCTCCTACAATGAGCAGTACTTC. This gives the protein CASSATGATSYNEQYF.

This clonotype has only a few counts. V usage is TRBV6-5 and J usage is TRBJ2-5; the D call may be TRBD1 or TRBD2 (5 bases each). V lost 1 base and J lost 5, with 14 bases in between. CDR1 and CDR2 (germline): MNHEY, SVGAGI. This CDR3 region has 15 residues. CDR3 nucleotides: TGTGCCAGCAGTTACTTAATTGGGGGTACGGAGACCCAGTACTTC. Protein sequence: CASSYLIGGTETQYF.

This clonotype was counted many times. The gene calls are TRBV11-2 and TRBJ1-1, with a tentative D call TRBD1 (5 bases). V dropped 5 bases and J dropped 0 bases, with 16 bases sitting between them. This CDR3 comprises 16 residues. Per the germline V gene, CDR1 is SGHAT and CDR2 is FQNNGV. The CDR3 region is CASSRTGGALNTEAFF. The CDR3 bases are TGTGCCAGCAGCCGAACCGGAGGGGCTTTGAACACTGAAGCTTTCTTT.

The chain recombines TRBV6-6 with TRBJ1-5; no clear D. The V gene's germline CDR1 is MNHNY and CDR2 SVGAGI (reference sequence). V was clipped by 0 bases and J by 3 bases, with 9 bases between them. This CDR3 comprises 15 residues. Here the CDR3 DNA reads TGTGCCAGCAGTTACTCGAGGGTCGACAATCAGCCCCAGCATTTT. Its protein is CASSYSRVDNQPQHF.